Listed below are T cell receptor beta chains from one sample, sequenced in a study of T cell responses to AZD1222 COVID-19 vaccine. Assay used: immunoSEQ multiplex PCR; TCRdb lists only in-frame clones, some missing. The sample shows about 140,000 clones, about 90% of them seen only once. The sample was peripheral blood, taken 28 days after the second dose of the MenACWY control vaccine. The receptors originated from an adult who received the MenACWY meningococcal vaccine as a control. Each CDR3 is given with its conserved first and last residue. A D gene is named only where the DNA matches it firmly. Not every row has a clone size; where given, it reads once, few, many or a size class.

v_gene: TRBV19; j_gene: TRBJ2-1; d_gene: TRBD2; abundance: .; CDR3aa: CASSFSGGFGYEQFF; CDR3nt: TGTGCCAGTAGTTTTAGCGGGGGGTTTGGTTATGAGCAGTTCTTC
v_gene: TRBV7-2; j_gene: TRBJ2-2; d_gene: .; abundance: .; CDR3aa: CASSLAGRGSNTGELFF; CDR3nt: TGTGCCAGCAGCTTAGCGGGTAGGGGGAGCAACACCGGGGAGCTGTTTTTT
v_gene: TRBV30; j_gene: TRBJ2-2; d_gene: TRBD1; abundance: .; CDR3aa: CAWSGQGNTGELFF; CDR3nt: TGTGCCTGGAGCGGACAGGGGAACACCGGGGAGCTGTTTTTT
v_gene: TRBV5-5; j_gene: TRBJ1-1; d_gene: .; abundance: .; CDR3aa: CASSPLGWDEVVF; CDR3nt: TGTGCCAGCAGCCCCCTTGGCTGGGACGAAGTGGTCTTT
v_gene: TRBV12-3/TRBV12-4; j_gene: TRBJ2-7; d_gene: .; abundance: .; CDR3aa: CASSLGGNEQYF; CDR3nt: TGTGCCAGCAGTTTAGGCGGGAACGAGCAGTACTTC
v_gene: TRBV28; j_gene: TRBJ1-3; d_gene: .; abundance: .; CDR3aa: CASSLSGNTIYF; CDR3nt: TGTGCCAGCAGTTTATCGGGAAACACCATATATTTT
v_gene: TRBV6-5; j_gene: TRBJ2-7; d_gene: .; abundance: .; CDR3aa: CASSLDTYEQYF; CDR3nt: TGTGCCAGCAGTCTGGACACTTACGAGCAGTACTTC
v_gene: TRBV12-3/TRBV12-4; j_gene: TRBJ2-7; d_gene: .; abundance: .; CDR3aa: CASSLKQGGEQYF; CDR3nt: TGTGCCAGCAGTTTAAAACAGGGCGGCGAGCAGTACTTC
v_gene: TRBV24-1; j_gene: TRBJ2-3; d_gene: .; abundance: .; CDR3aa: CATSPLYTDTQYF; CDR3nt: TGTGCCACCAGCCCCCTGTACACAGATACGCAGTATTTT
v_gene: TRBV5-1; j_gene: TRBJ2-1; d_gene: .; abundance: .; CDR3aa: CASSLGGHSKNNEQFF; CDR3nt: TGCGCCAGCAGCTTGGGGGGCCACTCTAAGAACAATGAGCAGTTCTTC
v_gene: TRBV16; j_gene: TRBJ2-7; d_gene: .; abundance: .; CDR3aa: CASSSSQGSYEQYF; CDR3nt: TGTGCCAGCAGCTCATCCCAGGGGTCCTACGAGCAGTACTTC
v_gene: TRBV28; j_gene: TRBJ1-4; d_gene: TRBD1; abundance: .; CDR3aa: CASSYRDRVLEKLFF; CDR3nt: TGTGCCAGCAGTTACCGGGACAGGGTCCTAGAAAAACTGTTTTTT
v_gene: TRBV7-9; j_gene: TRBJ2-1; d_gene: TRBD2; abundance: .; CDR3aa: CASSSVAGGLSNEQFF; CDR3nt: TGTGCCAGCAGCTCCGTAGCGGGAGGGCTCTCCAATGAGCAGTTCTTC
v_gene: TRBV19; j_gene: TRBJ1-6; d_gene: TRBD1; abundance: .; CDR3aa: CASSGQGGSPLHF; CDR3nt: TGTGCCAGTAGCGGACAGGGTGGGTCACCCCTCCACTTT
v_gene: TRBV27; j_gene: TRBJ2-7; d_gene: .; abundance: .; CDR3aa: CASSFRVANEQYF; CDR3nt: TGTGCCAGCAGTTTCCGGGTTGCGAACGAGCAGTACTTC
v_gene: TRBV5-1; j_gene: TRBJ2-2; d_gene: .; abundance: .; CDR3aa: CASRPLGMPNTGELFF; CDR3nt: TGCGCCAGCAGACCACTCGGGATGCCGAACACCGGGGAGCTGTTTTTT
v_gene: TRBV5-1; j_gene: TRBJ2-5; d_gene: TRBD2; abundance: .; CDR3aa: CASSLAASGVQETQYF; CDR3nt: TGCGCCAGCAGCTTGGCGGCTAGCGGGGTTCAAGAGACCCAGTACTTC
v_gene: TRBV9; j_gene: TRBJ2-5; d_gene: TRBD2; abundance: .; CDR3aa: CASSKGLAGGLETQYF; CDR3nt: TGTGCCAGCAGCAAAGGACTAGCGGGGGGCTTAGAGACCCAGTACTTC
v_gene: TRBV6-2/TRBV6-3; j_gene: TRBJ2-3; d_gene: .; abundance: .; CDR3aa: CASSYLGRGSSTDTQYF; CDR3nt: TGTGCCAGCAGTTACTTGGGGCGGGGTTCTAGCACAGATACGCAGTATTTT
v_gene: TRBV5-8; j_gene: TRBJ1-5; d_gene: .; abundance: .; CDR3aa: CASSLGVPPQHF; CDR3nt: TGTGCCAGCAGCCTGGGTGTCCCGCCCCAGCATTTT
v_gene: TRBV5-1; j_gene: TRBJ2-1; d_gene: TRBD2; abundance: .; CDR3aa: CASSLGLAGRAYNEQFF; CDR3nt: TGCGCCAGCAGCTTGGGACTAGCGGGAAGGGCCTACAATGAGCAGTTCTTC
v_gene: TRBV27; j_gene: TRBJ1-2; d_gene: .; abundance: .; CDR3aa: CASSPVGIDSNYGYTF; CDR3nt: TGTGCCAGCAGTCCCGTAGGGATTGACAGCAACTATGGCTACACCTTC
v_gene: TRBV7-9; j_gene: TRBJ1-4; d_gene: .; abundance: few; CDR3aa: CASSLGLGGTEKLFF; CDR3nt: TGTGCCAGCAGCTTAGGTCTGGGGGGGACGGAAAAACTGTTTTTT
v_gene: TRBV24-1; j_gene: TRBJ2-7; d_gene: .; abundance: .; CDR3aa: CATSDLRPGIYEQYF; CDR3nt: TGTGCCACCAGTGATTTGCGCCCGGGAATCTACGAGCAGTACTTC
v_gene: TRBV7-2; j_gene: TRBJ2-5; d_gene: .; abundance: .; CDR3aa: CASSLQERETQYF; CDR3nt: TGTGCCAGCAGCTTGCAGGAGCGCGAGACCCAGTACTTC
v_gene: TRBV7-2; j_gene: TRBJ1-6; d_gene: .; abundance: .; CDR3aa: CASSRGRGADSPLHF; CDR3nt: TGTGCCAGCAGCAGGGGGAGGGGGGCAGATTCACCCCTCCACTTT
v_gene: TRBV7-9; j_gene: TRBJ1-1; d_gene: TRBD1; abundance: .; CDR3aa: CASSRSGGDTEAFF; CDR3nt: TGTGCCAGCAGCCGATCAGGGGGTGACACTGAAGCTTTCTTT
v_gene: TRBV10-3; j_gene: TRBJ1-4; d_gene: .; abundance: .; CDR3aa: CAITRGINEKLFF; CDR3nt: TGTGCCATCACCAGGGGAATTAATGAAAAACTGTTTTTT
v_gene: TRBV6-1; j_gene: TRBJ1-3; d_gene: TRBD1; abundance: .; CDR3aa: CASRSQGTSGNTIYF; CDR3nt: TGTGCCAGCAGGTCACAGGGGACCTCTGGAAACACCATATATTTT
v_gene: TRBV5-1; j_gene: TRBJ2-2; d_gene: .; abundance: .; CDR3aa: CASSPTIGELFF; CDR3nt: TGCGCCAGCAGCCCTACCATCGGGGAGCTGTTTTTT
v_gene: TRBV7-2; j_gene: TRBJ2-2; d_gene: .; abundance: .; CDR3aa: CASTTWNTGELFF; CDR3nt: TGTGCCAGCACAACCTGGAACACCGGGGAGCTGTTTTTT
v_gene: TRBV5-4; j_gene: TRBJ2-7; d_gene: .; abundance: .; CDR3aa: CASSLDRSSYEQYF; CDR3nt: TGTGCCAGCAGCTTGGATCGGAGCTCCTACGAGCAGTACTTC
v_gene: TRBV29-1; j_gene: TRBJ2-3; d_gene: .; abundance: .; CDR3aa: CSVEITGADTQYF; CDR3nt: TGCAGCGTTGAGATTACGGGCGCAGATACGCAGTATTTT
v_gene: TRBV6-1; j_gene: TRBJ1-3; d_gene: .; abundance: few; CDR3aa: CASSEAQGTRGNTIYF; CDR3nt: TGTGCCAGCAGTGAAGCTCAAGGGACAAGAGGAAACACCATATATTTT
v_gene: TRBV15; j_gene: TRBJ2-3; d_gene: .; abundance: .; CDR3aa: CATSRDLILSTDTQYF; CDR3nt: TGTGCCACCAGCAGAGATCTAATATTAAGCACAGATACGCAGTATTTT
v_gene: TRBV29-1; j_gene: TRBJ2-1; d_gene: TRBD2; abundance: .; CDR3aa: CSVRSSGGIWEQFF; CDR3nt: TGCAGCGTTCGATCTAGCGGGGGGATTTGGGAGCAGTTCTTC
v_gene: TRBV7-2; j_gene: TRBJ1-6; d_gene: .; abundance: .; CDR3aa: CASSRSLVNSPLHF; CDR3nt: TGTGCCAGCAGCCGGAGCTTAGTGAATTCACCCCTCCACTTT
v_gene: TRBV19; j_gene: TRBJ2-2; d_gene: .; abundance: .; CDR3aa: CASNPGVGPTGELFF; CDR3nt: TGTGCCAGTAATCCCGGGGTAGGGCCCACCGGGGAGCTGTTTTTT
v_gene: TRBV11-2; j_gene: TRBJ2-7; d_gene: .; abundance: .; CDR3aa: CASSPVDYEQYF; CDR3nt: TGTGCCAGCAGCCCAGTAGACTACGAGCAGTACTTC
v_gene: TRBV5-1; j_gene: TRBJ1-1; d_gene: .; abundance: .; CDR3aa: CASSLAGDMNTEAFF; CDR3nt: TGCGCCAGCAGCTTGGCTGGGGACATGAACACTGAAGCTTTCTTT
v_gene: TRBV6-5; j_gene: TRBJ2-5; d_gene: .; abundance: .; CDR3aa: CASTWGLQETQYF; CDR3nt: TGTGCCAGCACGTGGGGCCTCCAAGAGACCCAGTACTTC
v_gene: TRBV20-1; j_gene: TRBJ2-7; d_gene: .; abundance: .; CDR3aa: CSASQRVYEQYF; CDR3nt: TGCAGTGCTAGTCAGCGGGTTTACGAGCAGTACTTC
v_gene: TRBV7-2; j_gene: TRBJ2-3; d_gene: TRBD2; abundance: .; CDR3aa: CASSLRGSGTDTQYF; CDR3nt: TGTGCCAGCAGCTTACGCGGGAGTGGCACAGATACGCAGTATTTT
v_gene: TRBV7-9; j_gene: TRBJ1-4; d_gene: TRBD1; abundance: .; CDR3aa: CASSSEQGNNEKLFF; CDR3nt: TGTGCCAGCAGCTCGGAACAGGGGAATAATGAAAAACTGTTTTTT
v_gene: TRBV7-3; j_gene: TRBJ1-1; d_gene: .; abundance: .; CDR3aa: CASSLNGESTEAFF; CDR3nt: TGTGCCAGCAGCTTAAATGGGGAGTCGACTGAAGCTTTCTTT
v_gene: TRBV9; j_gene: TRBJ1-5; d_gene: .; abundance: .; CDR3aa: CASSPGPLGQPQHF; CDR3nt: TGTGCCAGCAGCCCCGGGCCTCTGGGGCAGCCCCAGCATTTT
v_gene: TRBV9; j_gene: TRBJ2-2; d_gene: TRBD2; abundance: .; CDR3aa: CASSGSGTTGELFF; CDR3nt: TGTGCCAGCAGCGGTAGCGGGACGACCGGGGAGCTGTTTTTT
v_gene: TRBV20-1; j_gene: TRBJ2-1; d_gene: TRBD2; abundance: .; CDR3aa: CSASELAGNEQFF; CDR3nt: TGCAGTGCTAGTGAGTTAGCGGGAAATGAGCAGTTCTTC
v_gene: TRBV4-1; j_gene: TRBJ2-7; d_gene: .; abundance: .; CDR3aa: CASSQSETSSYEQYF; CDR3nt: TGCGCCAGCAGCCAATCCGAAACGAGCTCCTACGAGCAGTACTTC